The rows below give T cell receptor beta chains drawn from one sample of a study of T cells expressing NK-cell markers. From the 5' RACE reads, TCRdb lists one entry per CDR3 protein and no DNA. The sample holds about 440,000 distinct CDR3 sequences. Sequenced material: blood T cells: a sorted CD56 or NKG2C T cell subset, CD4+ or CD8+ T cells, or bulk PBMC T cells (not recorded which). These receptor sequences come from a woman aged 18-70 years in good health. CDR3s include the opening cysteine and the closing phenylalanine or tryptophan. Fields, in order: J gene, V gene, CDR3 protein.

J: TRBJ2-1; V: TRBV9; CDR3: CASSVEDRADNEQFF
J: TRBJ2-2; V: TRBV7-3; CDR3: CASSLFSGFDGELFF
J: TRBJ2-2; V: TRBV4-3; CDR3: CASSLHATGELFF
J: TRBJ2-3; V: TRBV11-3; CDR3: CASTMTGADTQYF
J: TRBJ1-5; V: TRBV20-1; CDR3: CSAKGQTVTNQPQHF
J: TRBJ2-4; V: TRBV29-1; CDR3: CSVEGGADKNIQYF
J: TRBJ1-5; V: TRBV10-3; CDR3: CAISEGQWGSQPQHF
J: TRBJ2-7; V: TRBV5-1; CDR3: CASSVGDRSSYEQYF
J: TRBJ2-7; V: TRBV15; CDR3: CATAQGSSYEQYF
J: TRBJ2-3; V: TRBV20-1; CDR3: CSARGVVDRSSDTQYF
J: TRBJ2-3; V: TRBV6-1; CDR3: CATSGGSSTDTQYF
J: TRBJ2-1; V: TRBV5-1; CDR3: CASSFKTGGGNEQFF
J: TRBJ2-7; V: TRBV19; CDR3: CASGRGRIYEQYF
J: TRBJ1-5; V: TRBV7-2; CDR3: CASSHDRGGGNQPQHF
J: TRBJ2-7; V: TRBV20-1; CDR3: CSAPKTSGLTYEQYF
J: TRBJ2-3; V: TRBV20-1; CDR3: CSAHRGRELGTDTQYF
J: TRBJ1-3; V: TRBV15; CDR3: CATRSSGNTIYF
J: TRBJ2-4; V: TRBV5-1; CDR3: CASSPTGFFLENIQYF
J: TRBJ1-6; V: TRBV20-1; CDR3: CSARRQANSYNSPLHF
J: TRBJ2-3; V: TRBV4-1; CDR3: CASGVADTQYF